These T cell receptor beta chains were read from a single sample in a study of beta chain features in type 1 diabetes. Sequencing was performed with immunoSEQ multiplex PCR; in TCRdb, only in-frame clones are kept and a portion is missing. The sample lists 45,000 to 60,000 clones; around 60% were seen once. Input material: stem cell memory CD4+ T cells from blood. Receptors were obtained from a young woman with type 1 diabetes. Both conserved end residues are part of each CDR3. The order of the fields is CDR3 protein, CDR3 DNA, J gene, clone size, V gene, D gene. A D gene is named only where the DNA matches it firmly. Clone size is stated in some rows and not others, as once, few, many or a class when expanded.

CDR3 protein: CASSPGTPISYEQYF; CDR3 DNA: TGTGCCAGCAGCCCCGGGACACCAATCTCCTACGAGCAGTACTTC; J gene: TRBJ2-7; clone size: once; V gene: TRBV5-4; D gene: .
CDR3 protein: CASSLDGRNSPLHF; CDR3 DNA: TGTGCCAGCAGCTTGGACGGGAGAAATTCACCCCTCCACTTT; J gene: TRBJ1-6; clone size: few; V gene: TRBV7-9; D gene: .
CDR3 protein: CASNPRQLEKLFF; CDR3 DNA: TGTGCCAGCAACCCCCGACAGCTCGAAAAACTGTTTTTT; J gene: TRBJ1-4; clone size: .; V gene: TRBV2; D gene: .
CDR3 protein: CASSLGPSEGGEQYF; CDR3 DNA: TGTGCCAGCAGCTTGGGCCCTTCGGAGGGAGGCGAGCAGTACTTC; J gene: TRBJ2-7; clone size: few; V gene: TRBV5-6; D gene: .
CDR3 protein: CASSLGWTGTEAFF; CDR3 DNA: TGTGCCAGCAGCTTAGGGTGGACAGGGACTGAAGCTTTCTTT; J gene: TRBJ1-1; clone size: .; V gene: TRBV7-9; D gene: TRBD1
CDR3 protein: CASSEGGIGSYEQYF; CDR3 DNA: TGTGCCAGCAGCGAGGGGGGGATTGGTTCCTACGAGCAGTACTTC; J gene: TRBJ2-7; clone size: .; V gene: TRBV9; D gene: .
CDR3 protein: CASSNRGLNTEAFF; CDR3 DNA: TGTGCCAGCAGCAACCGAGGATTGAACACTGAAGCTTTCTTT; J gene: TRBJ1-1; clone size: .; V gene: TRBV9; D gene: .
CDR3 protein: CASSFSGGAYNEQFF; CDR3 DNA: TGTGCCAGCAGCTTTAGCGGGGGGGCCTACAATGAGCAGTTCTTC; J gene: TRBJ2-1; clone size: .; V gene: TRBV7-3; D gene: TRBD2
CDR3 protein: CAWSLGGRNEQYF; CDR3 DNA: TGTGCCTGGAGCTTGGGGGGTAGGAACGAGCAGTACTTC; J gene: TRBJ2-7; clone size: .; V gene: TRBV30; D gene: .
CDR3 protein: CASSFRGASRSYEQYF; CDR3 DNA: TGTGCCAGCAGCTTCAGGGGGGCGTCCCGCTCCTACGAGCAGTACTTC; J gene: TRBJ2-7; clone size: .; V gene: TRBV7-6; D gene: .
CDR3 protein: CATSRDPLVIRQETQYF; CDR3 DNA: TGTGCCACCAGCAGAGATCCGCTAGTTATACGACAAGAGACCCAGTACTTC; J gene: TRBJ2-5; clone size: few; V gene: TRBV15; D gene: .
CDR3 protein: CASSPPRAGELEQYF; CDR3 DNA: TGTGCCAGCTCACCACCACGAGCGGGAGAGCTCGAGCAGTACTTC; J gene: TRBJ2-7; clone size: once; V gene: TRBV18; D gene: TRBD2
CDR3 protein: CASRRTGGGYGYTF; CDR3 DNA: TGCGCCAGCCGAAGGACAGGGGGCGGCTATGGCTACACCTTC; J gene: TRBJ1-2; clone size: .; V gene: TRBV5-1; D gene: TRBD1
CDR3 protein: CASGQGAPYEQYF; CDR3 DNA: TGTGCCAGTGGACAGGGAGCGCCCTACGAGCAGTACTTC; J gene: TRBJ2-7; clone size: few; V gene: TRBV30; D gene: TRBD1
CDR3 protein: CASSASGGGYTF; CDR3 DNA: TGTGCCAGCAGCGCCTCAGGGGGTGGCTACACCTTC; J gene: TRBJ1-2; clone size: .; V gene: TRBV9; D gene: TRBD1
CDR3 protein: CASSEATGVASGNTIYF; CDR3 DNA: TGTGCCAGCAGTGAGGCGACAGGGGTCGCCTCTGGAAACACCATATATTTT; J gene: TRBJ1-3; clone size: .; V gene: TRBV25-1; D gene: TRBD1
CDR3 protein: CAIGLAEETQYF; CDR3 DNA: TGTGCCATCGGACTAGCGGAAGAGACCCAGTACTTC; J gene: TRBJ2-5; clone size: few; V gene: TRBV10-3; D gene: TRBD2
CDR3 protein: CASSQDLAGGQGADTQYF; CDR3 DNA: TGTGCCAGCAGCCAAGATCTAGCGGGAGGCCAAGGGGCAGATACGCAGTATTTT; J gene: TRBJ2-3; clone size: .; V gene: TRBV4-2; D gene: TRBD2
CDR3 protein: CAISSPVTSGSYEQYF; CDR3 DNA: TGTGCCATCAGTTCCCCGGTGACTAGCGGGAGCTACGAGCAGTACTTC; J gene: TRBJ2-7; clone size: .; V gene: TRBV10-3; D gene: TRBD2
CDR3 protein: CAWNQVGFTF; CDR3 DNA: TGTGCCTGGAACCAAGTGGGCTTCACCTTC; J gene: TRBJ1-2; clone size: few; V gene: TRBV30; D gene: .
CDR3 protein: CASSWGTSGSTDTQYF; CDR3 DNA: TGCGCCAGCAGCTGGGGAACTAGCGGGAGCACAGATACGCAGTATTTT; J gene: TRBJ2-3; clone size: .; V gene: TRBV5-1; D gene: TRBD2
CDR3 protein: CASSRGTGNQPQHF; CDR3 DNA: TGTGCCAGCAGCCGCGGGACAGGCAATCAGCCCCAGCATTTT; J gene: TRBJ1-5; clone size: few; V gene: TRBV7-6; D gene: TRBD1
CDR3 protein: CASSLQVLTEAFF; CDR3 DNA: TGTGCCAGCAGCCTACAGGTTCTCACTGAAGCTTTCTTT; J gene: TRBJ1-1; clone size: .; V gene: TRBV14; D gene: .
CDR3 protein: CATSRDRGGWDIQYF; CDR3 DNA: TGTGCCACCAGCAGAGATCGGGGTGGATGGGACATTCAGTACTTC; J gene: TRBJ2-4; clone size: .; V gene: TRBV15; D gene: .
CDR3 protein: CASSLHYQPQHF; CDR3 DNA: TGTGCCAGCAGCCTTCACTATCAGCCCCAGCATTTT; J gene: TRBJ1-5; clone size: .; V gene: TRBV7-2; D gene: .
CDR3 protein: CASSEVGDTEAFF; CDR3 DNA: TGTGCCAGCAGTGAGGTAGGGGACACTGAAGCTTTCTTT; J gene: TRBJ1-1; clone size: few; V gene: TRBV2; D gene: .
CDR3 protein: CASNDPGQHYGYTF; CDR3 DNA: TGTGCCAGTAACGATCCGGGACAGCACTATGGCTACACCTTC; J gene: TRBJ1-2; clone size: .; V gene: TRBV19; D gene: TRBD1
CDR3 protein: CASSLSGVGIQYF; CDR3 DNA: TGTGCCAGCAGCTTGAGCGGGGTGGGCATTCAGTACTTC; J gene: TRBJ2-4; clone size: .; V gene: TRBV5-6; D gene: TRBD2
CDR3 protein: CASSEAGPPNEKLFF; CDR3 DNA: TGTGCCAGCAGTGAAGCGGGGCCACCTAATGAAAAACTGTTTTTT; J gene: TRBJ1-4; clone size: once; V gene: TRBV25-1; D gene: .
CDR3 protein: CASSSRTGANEKLFF; CDR3 DNA: TGTGCCAGCAGCTCAAGGACAGGTGCTAATGAAAAACTGTTTTTT; J gene: TRBJ1-4; clone size: .; V gene: TRBV13; D gene: TRBD1
CDR3 protein: CASNDRAGRTEAFF; CDR3 DNA: TGCGCCAGCAACGACAGGGCCGGGCGGACTGAAGCTTTCTTT; J gene: TRBJ1-1; clone size: .; V gene: TRBV10-2; D gene: TRBD1
CDR3 protein: CASSVTSGRVQFF; CDR3 DNA: TGTGCCAGCAGCGTAACTAGCGGGAGAGTGCAGTTCTTC; J gene: TRBJ2-1; clone size: .; V gene: TRBV9; D gene: TRBD2
CDR3 protein: CASSLGTSNEQYF; CDR3 DNA: TGCGCCAGCAGCTTGGGTACTTCCAACGAGCAGTACTTC; J gene: TRBJ2-7; clone size: few; V gene: TRBV5-1; D gene: .
CDR3 protein: CASSSLRDTEPQYF; CDR3 DNA: TGTGCCAGCAGTAGCCTCCGGGACACTGAGCCCCAGTACTTC; J gene: TRBJ2-5; clone size: .; V gene: TRBV28; D gene: .
CDR3 protein: CASSSDGDSPLHF; CDR3 DNA: TGTGCCAGCAGCTCGGACGGGGATTCACCCCTCCACTTT; J gene: TRBJ1-6; clone size: .; V gene: TRBV9; D gene: .
CDR3 protein: CASSYSGQGNTEAFF; CDR3 DNA: TGTGCCAGCAGTTACTCGGGACAGGGGAACACTGAAGCTTTCTTT; J gene: TRBJ1-1; clone size: few; V gene: TRBV6-5; D gene: TRBD1
CDR3 protein: CASNGLAGAMETQYF; CDR3 DNA: TGTGCCAGCAATGGACTAGCGGGAGCGATGGAGACCCAGTACTTC; J gene: TRBJ2-5; clone size: .; V gene: TRBV2; D gene: TRBD2
CDR3 protein: CATNEPTREYEQYF; CDR3 DNA: TGTGCCACCAATGAACCGACTAGGGAGTACGAGCAGTACTTC; J gene: TRBJ2-7; clone size: .; V gene: TRBV28; D gene: .
CDR3 protein: CASSVGRAGVHEQFF; CDR3 DNA: TGTGCCAGCAGCGTAGGTCGAGCGGGAGTACATGAGCAGTTCTTC; J gene: TRBJ2-1; clone size: few; V gene: TRBV9; D gene: TRBD2
CDR3 protein: CASSLGAGTSGTDTQYF; CDR3 DNA: TGTGCCAGCAGCTTGGGGGCCGGGACTAGCGGCACAGATACGCAGTATTTT; J gene: TRBJ2-3; clone size: .; V gene: TRBV5-4; D gene: TRBD2
CDR3 protein: CASSLAGANTGELFF; CDR3 DNA: TGTGCCAGCAGCTTGGCGGGAGCTAACACCGGGGAGCTGTTTTTT; J gene: TRBJ2-2; clone size: .; V gene: TRBV5-4; D gene: .
CDR3 protein: CASSIGDREAGELFF; CDR3 DNA: TGCGCCAGCAGCATTGGCGACAGGGAGGCCGGGGAGCTGTTTTTT; J gene: TRBJ2-2; clone size: .; V gene: TRBV5-1; D gene: .
CDR3 protein: CASSLKETQYF; CDR3 DNA: TGTGCCAGCAGCCTAAAAGAGACCCAGTACTTC; J gene: TRBJ2-5; clone size: once; V gene: TRBV28; D gene: .
CDR3 protein: CASSARTGPSGGYTF; CDR3 DNA: TGTGCCAGTAGTGCTCGGACAGGGCCGTCGGGTGGCTACACCTTC; J gene: TRBJ1-2; clone size: .; V gene: TRBV19; D gene: TRBD1
CDR3 protein: CSVGENRLNEQYF; CDR3 DNA: TGCAGCGTTGGAGAGAATCGACTAAACGAGCAGTACTTC; J gene: TRBJ2-7; clone size: few; V gene: TRBV29-1; D gene: .
CDR3 protein: CASSSGPGTSGRPSDEQFF; CDR3 DNA: TGTGCCAGCAGCTCCGGTCCCGGGACTAGCGGGAGGCCTTCGGATGAGCAGTTCTTC; J gene: TRBJ2-1; clone size: .; V gene: TRBV9; D gene: TRBD2
CDR3 protein: CASSQFYSGDYEQYF; CDR3 DNA: TGCGCCAGCAGCCAATTTTACTCCGGGGACTACGAGCAGTACTTC; J gene: TRBJ2-7; clone size: .; V gene: TRBV4-1; D gene: .
CDR3 protein: CASSPNRDSYNEQFF; CDR3 DNA: TGTGCCAGCTCACCCAACAGGGACTCCTACAATGAGCAGTTCTTC; J gene: TRBJ2-1; clone size: once; V gene: TRBV18; D gene: .
CDR3 protein: CASSLIAGYEQYF; CDR3 DNA: TGTGCCAGCAGCTTAATTGCGGGGTACGAGCAGTACTTC; J gene: TRBJ2-7; clone size: few; V gene: TRBV7-9; D gene: .
CDR3 protein: CASSLSLAGGMDTQYF; CDR3 DNA: TGTGCCAGCAGCTTATCCCTAGCGGGAGGAATGGATACGCAGTATTTT; J gene: TRBJ2-3; clone size: .; V gene: TRBV7-3; D gene: TRBD2
CDR3 protein: CAISDRGRETQYF; CDR3 DNA: TGTGCCATCAGTGACAGGGGGCGAGAGACCCAGTACTTC; J gene: TRBJ2-5; clone size: .; V gene: TRBV10-3; D gene: TRBD1
CDR3 protein: CAWSGDSNQPQHF; CDR3 DNA: TGTGCCTGGAGCGGGGATAGCAATCAGCCCCAGCATTTT; J gene: TRBJ1-5; clone size: few; V gene: TRBV30; D gene: .
CDR3 protein: CASSQVDREETQYF; CDR3 DNA: TGCGCCAGCAGCCAAGTCGACAGGGAAGAGACCCAGTACTTC; J gene: TRBJ2-5; clone size: .; V gene: TRBV4-1; D gene: TRBD1
CDR3 protein: CASSPPQGEYQPQHF; CDR3 DNA: TGTGCCAGCAGTCCCCCTCAAGGAGAGTATCAGCCCCAGCATTTT; J gene: TRBJ1-5; clone size: .; V gene: TRBV28; D gene: .
CDR3 protein: CAWETSGGKTQYF; CDR3 DNA: TGTGCCTGGGAGACCAGTGGCGGGAAGACCCAGTACTTC; J gene: TRBJ2-5; clone size: .; V gene: TRBV30; D gene: .
CDR3 protein: CASSLGEGYGYTF; CDR3 DNA: TGTGCCAGCAGCTTAGGAGAGGGTTATGGCTACACCTTC; J gene: TRBJ1-2; clone size: once; V gene: TRBV7-6; D gene: .
CDR3 protein: CASSYLAGVRETQYF; CDR3 DNA: TGTGCCAGCAGTTATTTAGCGGGAGTTAGGGAGACCCAGTACTTC; J gene: TRBJ2-5; clone size: .; V gene: TRBV6-5; D gene: TRBD2
CDR3 protein: CSVGAGTSYEQYF; CDR3 DNA: TGCAGCGTTGGCGCCGGGACAAGCTACGAGCAGTACTTC; J gene: TRBJ2-7; clone size: .; V gene: TRBV29-1; D gene: .
CDR3 protein: CASSLVGGRNQPQHF; CDR3 DNA: TGTGCCAGCAGCTTAGTAGGGGGAAGGAATCAGCCCCAGCATTTT; J gene: TRBJ1-5; clone size: .; V gene: TRBV7-8; D gene: .
CDR3 protein: CASSSGSSYNEQFF; CDR3 DNA: TGTGCCAGCAGCTCAGGCAGCTCCTACAATGAGCAGTTCTTC; J gene: TRBJ2-1; clone size: .; V gene: TRBV7-3; D gene: .